This TCR beta chain was observed in a study of OX40 agonist ivuxolimab in advanced cancers. About the study: The group had a mean age of 60 years, ranged from roughly 23 to 85, and was 80% to 90% male.

If patients had autoimmune disease history or systemic immunosuppression, they were excluded. The CDR3 spans 13 residues. Trimming shortened V by 6 bases and J by 4 bases, and 13 bases separated the two germline ends. Germline V gene lookup returns CDR1 SGDLS and CDR2 YYNGEE. Clones were read by immunoSEQ multiplex PCR, and TCRdb kept only the in-frame ones, dropping some. The data show just under 85,000 clones, about 81% seen once. The sequence was collected from an adult with an advanced solid tumor such as melanoma, head and neck, liver or kidney cancer. The sequencing here drew on CD4+ or CD8+ T cells sorted from blood, taken in a trial of the OX40 agonist ivuxolimab. This sequence joins TRBV9 and TRBJ1-2; unclear D gene. The CDR3 protein is CASKGGFAYGYTF. The CDR3 coding sequence is TGTGCCAGCAAGGGAGGGTTTGCCTATGGCTACACCTTC.